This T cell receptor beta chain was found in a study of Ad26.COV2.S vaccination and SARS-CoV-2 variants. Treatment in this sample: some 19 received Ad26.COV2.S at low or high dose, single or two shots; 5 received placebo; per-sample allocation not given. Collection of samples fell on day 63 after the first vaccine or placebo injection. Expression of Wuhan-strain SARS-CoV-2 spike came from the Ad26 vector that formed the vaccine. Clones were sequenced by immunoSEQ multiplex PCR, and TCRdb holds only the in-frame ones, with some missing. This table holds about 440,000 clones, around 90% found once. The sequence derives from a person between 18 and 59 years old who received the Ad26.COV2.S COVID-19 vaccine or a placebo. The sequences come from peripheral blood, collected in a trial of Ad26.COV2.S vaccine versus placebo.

DNA of the CDR3: TGTGCCAGCAGCTCGGAAGCGGGAGTGCAACCCGGGGAGCTGTTTTTT. Protein sequence: CASSSEAGVQPGELFF. The rearrangement links TRBV5-4 to TRBJ2-2, with 8 bases matching TRBD2. The CDR3 runs to 16 residues. Germline lookup yields CDR1 SGHNT and CDR2 YYREEE (reference sequence). With 3 bases clipped from V and 6 bases from J, the junction kept 10 bases outside the gene matches.